These T cell receptor beta chains were read from a single sample in a study of blood T cell repertoires in COVID-19. The method was immunoSEQ multiplex PCR; TCRdb's version includes in-frame clones alone and lacks a portion of them. The profile shows approximately 260,000 clones, about 86% of them singletons. Sample: PBMCs or T cells enriched from blood (not recorded which). These receptors came from a woman between 35 and 50 years old with acute COVID-19. Each CDR3 is given with its conserved first and last residue. D genes are given only for firm matches. Part of the rows lack a size; the others show once, few, many or a class for expanded clones.

TRBV2	NA	TRBJ1-5	TRBD1	CASSRTGGDQPQHF	TGTGCCAGCAGCCGGACAGGGGGGGATCAGCCCCAGCATTTT
TRBV11-3	NA	TRBJ1-1	NA	CASSLDINTEAFF	TGTGCCAGCAGCCTGGACATAAACACTGAAGCTTTCTTT
TRBV28	NA	TRBJ1-2	NA	CASSGETVYGYTF	TGTGCCAGCAGCGGAGAGACAGTGTATGGCTACACCTTC
TRBV2	NA	TRBJ2-7	NA	CASSEEGSSVYEQYF	TGTGCCAGCAGTGAAGAAGGATCTAGCGTGTACGAGCAGTACTTC
TRBV7-8	NA	TRBJ1-2	NA	CASSLARGENNYGYTF	TGTGCCAGCAGCTTAGCTAGGGGCGAAAATAACTATGGCTACACCTTC
TRBV2	NA	TRBJ1-3	TRBD1	CASRVGQPSGNTIYF	TGTGCCAGCAGGGTGGGACAGCCCTCTGGAAACACCATATATTTT
TRBV7-9	NA	TRBJ1-1	NA	CASSFFGAGGPRNTEAFF	TGTGCCAGCAGCTTCTTCGGAGCCGGGGGACCCCGGAACACTGAAGCTTTCTTT
TRBV6-5	NA	TRBJ2-2	NA	CATESTGELFF	TGTGCCACAGAATCCACCGGGGAGCTGTTTTTT
TRBV7-8	NA	TRBJ2-3	NA	CASSLADRPTDTQYF	TGTGCCAGCAGCTTAGCAGACAGGCCGACAGATACGCAGTATTTT
TRBV5-1	NA	TRBJ2-7	NA	CASSLGPETYEQYF	TGCGCCAGCAGCTTGGGGCCAGAAACCTACGAGCAGTACTTC
TRBV29-1	NA	TRBJ2-1	NA	CSVEDGGAPYNEQFF	TGCAGCGTTGAAGATGGCGGGGCGCCCTACAATGAGCAGTTCTTC
TRBV29-1	NA	TRBJ2-7	NA	CSVELGVWDNSYEQYF	TGCAGCGTTGAACTGGGGGTTTGGGACAACTCCTACGAGCAGTACTTC
TRBV28	NA	TRBJ2-3	NA	CASSLGLSTDTQYF	TGTGCCAGCAGTTTGGGGCTTAGCACAGATACGCAGTATTTT
TRBV11-1	few	TRBJ2-1	NA	CASSKTGSYSYNEQFF	TGTGCCAGCAGTAAAACAGGGTCCTACTCCTACAATGAGCAGTTCTTC
TRBV6-5	NA	TRBJ1-4	TRBD1	CASSMGDREGEKLFF	TGTGCCAGCAGCATGGGGGACAGGGAAGGAGAAAAACTGTTTTTT
TRBV10-3	NA	TRBJ2-3	NA	CAISVSRDSTDTQYF	TGTGCCATCAGCGTATCCCGGGACTCAACAGATACGCAGTATTTT
TRBV10-2	NA	TRBJ2-1	TRBD2	CASSDVTSGTGVVYEQFF	TGCGCCAGCAGTGACGTGACTAGCGGGACTGGGGTGGTCTATGAGCAGTTCTTC
TRBV29-1	NA	TRBJ2-1	TRBD2	CSVAAGGSYNEQFF	TGCAGCGTTGCGGCGGGAGGATCCTACAATGAGCAGTTCTTC
TRBV2	NA	TRBJ2-3	NA	CASSVQTGFADTQYF	TGTGCCAGCAGTGTACAAACAGGGTTTGCAGATACGCAGTATTTT
TRBV5-4	NA	TRBJ1-6	TRBD1	CASSPGQGEDSPLHF	TGTGCCAGCAGCCCGGGACAGGGGGAAGATTCACCCCTCCACTTT
TRBV3-1/TRBV3-2	NA	TRBJ2-2	TRBD2	CASSQDRGTSGTGGELFF	TGTGCCAGCAGCCAAGATAGAGGAACTAGCGGGACGGGCGGGGAGCTGTTTTTT
TRBV2	NA	TRBJ2-2	TRBD1	CASSGGTGSTGELFF	TGTGCCAGTAGCGGTGGGACAGGGTCGACCGGGGAGCTGTTTTTT
TRBV10-1	NA	TRBJ2-1	TRBD2	CASSVAGEVNEQFF	TGCGCCAGCAGTGTAGCGGGAGAGGTGAATGAGCAGTTCTTC
TRBV19	NA	TRBJ2-1	TRBD1	CASSPRGRSGEQFF	TGTGCCAGTAGTCCCAGGGGGCGTAGCGGTGAGCAGTTCTTC
TRBV19	NA	TRBJ2-3	TRBD2	CASTSGGTDTQYF	TGTGCCAGCACTAGCGGGGGCACAGATACGCAGTATTTT
TRBV19	once	TRBJ2-7	TRBD2	CASSASGGSYEQYF	TGTGCCAGTAGTGCTTCGGGGGGATCCTACGAGCAGTACTTC